The rows below give T cell receptor beta chains drawn from one sample of a study of vaccination and CD4 T cells after COVID-19. TCRdb reanalysed the PCR reads using MiXCR and keeps one entry per CDR3 protein. This sample has about 20,000 distinct CDR3 sequences; around 80% occur once, and the top ten carry around 17%. These receptors lack a known antigen. Sample: CD4+ T cells from blood, cultured in vitro, taken after SARS-CoV-2 vaccination. Receptors were obtained from a human donor who received a COVID-19 vaccine. CDR3s include the opening cysteine and the closing phenylalanine or tryptophan. Fields, in order: J gene, CDR3 length, clone size, D gene, V gene, CDR3 protein, CDR3 DNA. A D gene is named only where the DNA matches it firmly. Only some rows state a clone size, as once, few, many or a class for expanded clones.

TRBJ1-1	14	.	TRBD1	TRBV19	CASSNDRERSEAFF	TGTGCCAGTAGTAACGACAGGGAGAGGTCTGAAGCTTTCTTT
TRBJ2-5	15	.	TRBD2	TRBV4-1	CASRLSGGAGETQYF	TGCGCCAGCAGGCTTAGCGGGGGGGCGGGGGAGACCCAGTACTTC
TRBJ2-5	13	few	.	TRBV24-1	CATSDLDRETQYF	TGTGCCACCAGTGACCTCGACAGGGAGACCCAGTACTTC
TRBJ1-2	11	.	.	TRBV25-1	CASSENYGYTF	TGTGCCAGCAGTGAGAACTATGGCTACACCTTC
TRBJ2-5	14	.	.	TRBV12-5	CASGPRGGRETQYF	TGTGCTAGTGGTCCCCGTGGGGGCCGGGAGACCCAGTACTTC
TRBJ1-1	8	once	.	TRBV9	CMNTEAFF	TGTATGAACACTGAAGCTTTCTTT
TRBJ1-2	12	.	.	TRBV5-4	CASSFGRDGYTF	TGTGCCAGCAGCTTTGGCAGAGACGGCTACACCTTC
TRBJ1-2	13	once	.	TRBV7-9	CASSTPRVGGYTF	TGTGCCAGCAGCACCCCCCGAGTTGGCGGCTACACCTTC
TRBJ2-3	16	.	.	TRBV24-1	CATSDISVGGTDTQYF	TGTGCCACCAGTGACATCTCTGTCGGGGGCACAGATACGCAGTATTTT
TRBJ1-5	15	few	.	TRBV6-5	CASSYSRDRNQPQHF	TGTGCCAGCAGTTACTCCCGGGATCGCAATCAGCCCCAGCATTTT
TRBJ2-7	14	.	.	TRBV11-3	CASSSPRSSYEQYF	TGTGCCAGCAGCTCTCCAAGGAGCTCCTACGAGCAGTACTTC
TRBJ2-3	15	.	.	TRBV20-1	CSARAVRPVGDTQYF	TGCAGTGCTAGAGCGGTCAGACCTGTGGGGGATACGCAGTATTTT
TRBJ1-5	13	.	.	TRBV28	CASITGGGKPQHF	TGTGCCAGCATTACAGGCGGGGGGAAGCCCCAGCATTTT
TRBJ1-1	13	.	.	TRBV7-9	CASSVRGGTEAFF	TGTGCCAGCAGCGTTAGAGGGGGTACTGAAGCTTTCTTT
TRBJ1-1	14	.	TRBD1	TRBV7-8	CASSPRQGNTEAFF	TGTGCCAGCAGCCCTCGACAGGGCAACACTGAAGCTTTCTTT
TRBJ1-1	11	.	.	TRBV24-1	CATSTNTEAFF	TGTGCCACCAGTACGAACACTGAAGCTTTCTTT
TRBJ2-5	13	.	.	TRBV6-1	CASSGLGTETQYF	TGTGCCAGCAGTGGTCTGGGCACGGAGACCCAGTACTTC
TRBJ1-2	16	once	TRBD1	TRBV19	CASSKSRDRANYGYTF	TGTGCCAGTAGCAAGAGCCGGGACAGGGCTAACTATGGCTACACCTTC
TRBJ1-2	16	.	TRBD1	TRBV19	CASRLRQGPLIYGYTF	TGTGCCAGTCGATTACGACAGGGGCCCCTTATCTATGGCTACACCTTC
TRBJ1-2	13	few	TRBD1	TRBV6-1	CASSPGQGSRGTF	TGTGCCAGCAGCCCGGGACAGGGGTCGCGCGGCACCTTC
TRBJ1-5	16	.	TRBD1	TRBV19	CASSRRDRGAYQPQHF	TGTGCCAGTAGTAGGAGGGACAGGGGAGCATATCAGCCCCAGCATTTT
TRBJ1-1	16	.	.	TRBV19	CASSIDSLGGRTEAFF	TGTGCCAGTAGTATAGATTCCCTAGGGGGGAGGACTGAAGCTTTCTTT
TRBJ2-3	13	.	.	TRBV11-3	CATTGITPDTQYF	TGTGCCACCACCGGGATCACTCCAGATACGCAGTATTTT
TRBJ2-5	16	.	TRBD2	TRBV6-5	CASSYSGLAVQETQYF	TGTGCCAGCAGTTACTCCGGACTAGCGGTGCAAGAGACCCAGTACTTC
TRBJ2-1	16	.	TRBD1	TRBV5-1	CASSLSGDRVYNEQFF	TGCGCCAGCAGCTTGTCGGGGGACAGGGTTTACAATGAGCAGTTCTTC
TRBJ1-2	11	.	.	TRBV30	CASSLVYGYTF	TGTGCCTCGAGTTTGGTCTATGGCTACACCTTC
TRBJ1-4	15	.	.	TRBV20-1	CSARDTGEANEKLFF	TGCAGTGCTAGAGATACGGGGGAGGCTAATGAAAAACTGTTTTTT
TRBJ1-6	13	.	TRBD1	TRBV30	CAWSGDRNSPLHF	TGTGCCTGGAGTGGGGACAGAAATTCACCCCTCCACTTT
TRBJ1-2	13	few	.	TRBV20-1	CSATYGGAYGYTF	TGCAGTGCTACCTATGGGGGGGCCTATGGCTACACCTTC
TRBJ2-1	18	.	TRBD2	TRBV24-1	CATSDRNLAGPSYNEQFF	TGTGCCACCAGTGACCGTAACCTAGCGGGTCCCTCCTACAATGAGCAGTTCTTC
TRBJ2-1	15	once	TRBD2	TRBV20-1	CSARDPQRGPNEQFF	TGCAGTGCTAGAGATCCCCAGCGGGGTCCCAATGAGCAGTTCTTC
TRBJ2-7	13	.	.	TRBV6-1	CASRTSATYEQYF	TGTGCCAGCAGAACCAGCGCTACCTACGAGCAGTACTTC
TRBJ2-7	18	.	TRBD1	TRBV6-5	CASSYTVRDSPSSYEQYF	TGTGCCAGCAGTTACACAGTCCGGGACAGCCCGAGCTCCTACGAGCAGTACTTC
TRBJ1-5	16	.	.	TRBV19	CASSIVGIGSNQPQHF	TGTGCCAGTAGTATAGTGGGGATTGGGAGCAATCAGCCCCAGCATTTT
TRBJ2-7	13	.	.	TRBV7-9	CASSHPGWGEQYF	TGTGCCAGCAGCCATCCAGGGTGGGGCGAGCAGTACTTC
TRBJ2-5	13	.	.	TRBV7-2	CASSLAEPSTQYF	TGTGCCAGCAGCTTAGCTGAACCATCTACCCAGTACTTC
TRBJ1-5	16	.	.	TRBV19	CASSIGSRVSNQPQHF	TGTGCCAGTAGTATCGGGTCCAGGGTGAGCAATCAGCCCCAGCATTTT
TRBJ2-2	14	few	TRBD1	TRBV24-1	CATTGTGGTGELFF	TGTGCCACCACCGGGACAGGAGGTACCGGGGAGCTGTTTTTT
TRBJ1-3	17	.	TRBD1	TRBV20-1	CSARGRTGERQGNTIYF	TGCAGTGCTAGAGGGAGGACAGGGGAGAGGCAGGGAAACACCATATATTTT
TRBJ2-1	20	.	TRBD2	TRBV7-2	CASKVLTGGERQSSYNEQFF	TGTGCCAGCAAGGTATTGACGGGGGGAGAAAGGCAGTCTTCCTACAATGAGCAGTTCTTC
TRBJ2-7	14	.	TRBD1	TRBV30	CAWSADRGPYEQYF	TGTGCCTGGAGTGCAGACAGGGGGCCCTACGAGCAGTACTTC
TRBJ1-1	13	.	.	TRBV2	CASSVGGVTEAFF	TGTGCCAGCAGTGTGGGAGGGGTCACTGAAGCTTTCTTT